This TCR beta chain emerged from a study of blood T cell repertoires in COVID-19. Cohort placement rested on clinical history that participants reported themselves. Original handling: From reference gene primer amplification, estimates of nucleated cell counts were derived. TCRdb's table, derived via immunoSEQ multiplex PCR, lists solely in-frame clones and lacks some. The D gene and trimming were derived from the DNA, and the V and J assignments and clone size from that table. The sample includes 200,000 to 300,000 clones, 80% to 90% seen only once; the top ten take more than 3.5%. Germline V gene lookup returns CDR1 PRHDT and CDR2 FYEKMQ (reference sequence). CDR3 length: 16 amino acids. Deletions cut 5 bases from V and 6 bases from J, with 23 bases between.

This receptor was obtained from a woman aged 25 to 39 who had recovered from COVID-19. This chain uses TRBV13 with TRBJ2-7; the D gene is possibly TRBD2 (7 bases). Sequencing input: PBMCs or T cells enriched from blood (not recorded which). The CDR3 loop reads CASSPEGGGRFGEQYF. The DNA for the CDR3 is TGTGCCAGCAGCCCCGAGGGGGGAGGGCGGTTTGGCGAGCAGTACTTC.